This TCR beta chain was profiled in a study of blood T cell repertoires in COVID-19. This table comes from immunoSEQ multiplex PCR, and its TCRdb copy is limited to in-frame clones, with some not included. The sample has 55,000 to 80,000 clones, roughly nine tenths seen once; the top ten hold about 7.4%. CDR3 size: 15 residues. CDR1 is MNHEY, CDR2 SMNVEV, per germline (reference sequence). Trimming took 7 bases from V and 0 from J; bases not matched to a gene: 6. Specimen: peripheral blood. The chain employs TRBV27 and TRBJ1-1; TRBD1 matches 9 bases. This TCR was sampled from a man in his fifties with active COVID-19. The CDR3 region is CASTRTGEMNTEAFF. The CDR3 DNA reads TGTGCCAGCACCAGGACAGGGGAGATGAACACTGAAGCTTTCTTT.